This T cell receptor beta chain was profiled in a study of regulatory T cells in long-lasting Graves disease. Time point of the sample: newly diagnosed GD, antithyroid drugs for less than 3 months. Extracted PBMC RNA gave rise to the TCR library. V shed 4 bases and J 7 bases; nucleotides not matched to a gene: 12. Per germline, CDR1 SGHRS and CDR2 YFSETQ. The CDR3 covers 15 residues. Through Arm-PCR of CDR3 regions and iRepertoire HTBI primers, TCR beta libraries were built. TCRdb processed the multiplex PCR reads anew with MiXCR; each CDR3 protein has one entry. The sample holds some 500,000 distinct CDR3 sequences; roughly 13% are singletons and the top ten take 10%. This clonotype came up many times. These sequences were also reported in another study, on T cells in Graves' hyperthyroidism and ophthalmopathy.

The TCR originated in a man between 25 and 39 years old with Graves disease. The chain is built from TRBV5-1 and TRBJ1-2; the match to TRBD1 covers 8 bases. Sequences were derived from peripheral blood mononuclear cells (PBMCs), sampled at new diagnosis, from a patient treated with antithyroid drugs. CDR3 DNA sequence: TGCGCCAGCAGCCCGCTACAGGGGGGCGAGAGTGGCTACACCTTC. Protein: CASSPLQGGESGYTF.